The 25 T cell receptor beta chains listed next were all sequenced from one sample in a study of response to subunit inactivated influenza vaccine. TCRdb redid the calling of the RT-PCR reads with MiXCR, one entry per CDR3 protein. The sample shows 500,000 to 600,000 distinct CDR3 sequences, around 13% of them seen only once. Sample: PBMCs from blood, taken roughly 46 days after vaccination. All receptors derive from a man between 50 and 59 years old who received an inactivated influenza vaccine.

This clonotype has only a few counts. V gene TRBV7-8 combines with J gene TRBJ1-2, with D possibly TRBD1 on 5 matching bases. Germline CDR1 is SGHVS and CDR2 is FQNEAQ. Trimming stripped 0 bases from V and 5 bases from J, with 13 bases between. CDR3 length equals 15 residues. CDR3 in amino acids: CASSLAGGLGYGYTF. The DNA of the CDR3 is TGTGCCAGCAGCTTAGCGGGGGGACTAGGATATGGCTACACCTTC. Supplemented by reference TRBV7-8 and TRBJ1-2, the full variable domain reads GAGVSQSPRYKVAKRGQDVALRCDPISGHVSLFWYQQALGQGPEFLTYFQNEAQLDKSGLPSDRFFAERPEGSVSTLKIQRTQQEDSAVYLCASSLAGGLGYGYTFGSGTRLTVV.

This chain connects TRBV18 to TRBJ1-1; D is possibly TRBD1 (5 bases). V dropped 4 bases and J dropped 1 base, with 13 bases sitting between them. CDR3 length: 15 residues. Per germline, CDR1 KGHSH and CDR2 LQKENI. The CDR3 sequence is CASSRIRGRNTEAFF. The CDR3 DNA reads as TGTGCCAGCTCACGAATTCGGGGGAGGAACACTGAAGCTTTCTTT.

This clonotype was seen at least ten times. This chain uses TRBV7-2 with TRBJ2-1, with 14 bases lining up with TRBD2. The V gene end was trimmed by 5 bases and the J gene end by 4 bases; junction bases not matched to a gene: 4. CDR1 is SGHTA, CDR2 FQGNSA, per germline. The CDR3 is 16 residues long. CDR3 residues: CASSRGLAGGYNEQFF. The CDR3 coding sequence is TGTGCCAGCAGCCGAGGACTAGCGGGGGGTTACAATGAGCAGTTCTTC.

There are a few counts of this clonotype. The CDR3 reads CSPLGRGRDTQYF. The CDR3 coding sequence is TGCAGTCCATTAGGAAGGGGGAGAGATACGCAGTATTTT. The V and J genes are TRBV20-1 and TRBJ2-3; a weak D match, TRBD1 (6 bases). CDR1 is DFQATT and CDR2 is SNEGSKA in the germline V gene (reference sequence). The CDR3 consists of 13 residues. V was trimmed by 8 bases and J by 5 bases, leaving 17 bases between them.

This chain joins TRBV2 and TRBJ2-4; 8 nucleotides align to TRBD1. V lost 7 bases, J lost 7 bases, and 3 bases stayed unmatched. The CDR3 has 12 amino acids. In germline, CDR1 is SNHLY, CDR2 FYNNEI. The CDR3: CASTRTGNIQYF. CDR3 DNA sequence: TGTGCCAGCACCCGGACAGGGAACATTCAGTACTTC. Together with reference TRBV2 and TRBJ2-4, the CDR3 gives the full variable domain: EPEVTQTPSHQVTQMGQEVILRCVPISNHLYFYWYRQILGQKVEFLVSFYNNEISEKSEIFDDQFSVERPDGSNFTLKIRSTKLEDSAMYFCASTRTGNIQYFGAGTRLSVL.

Ten or more counts support this clonotype. This sequence joins TRBV6-2 or TRBV6-3 and TRBJ2-2; no definite D call. Germline V gene data show CDR1 as MNHEY and CDR2 as SVGEGT. The CDR3 length is 12 residues. V dropped 6 bases and J dropped 6 bases, with 8 bases sitting between them. The CDR3 loop reads CASSQGSGELFF. The CDR3 DNA reads as TGTGCCAGCAGCCAAGGATCCGGGGAGCTGTTTTTT.

The V and J genes are TRBV4-3 and TRBJ1-2, with TRBD1 matching 7 bases. The germline gives CDR1 LGHNA, CDR2 YSLEER. Germline trimming cut 6 bases from V and 4 bases from J; bases unmatched to any gene: 8. CDR3 length: 14 amino acids. The CDR3 DNA is TGCGCCAGCAGATACAGGGGCCAGGGCTATGGCTACACCTTC. This encodes CASRYRGQGYGYTF.

In its sample, this clonotype was seen many times. The rearrangement uses TRBV7-2 and TRBJ2-3; no clear D gene. Germline V lookup: CDR1 SGHTA, CDR2 FQGNSA. The CDR3 runs to 15 residues. V lost 5 bases to trimming and J lost 2 bases, with 14 bases between them. The CDR3 loop reads CASSQMLGSTDTQYF. CDR3 in DNA: TGTGCCAGCAGCCAAATGCTGGGGTCCACAGATACGCAGTATTTT.

DNA of the CDR3: TGTGCCAGCAGTCCCCAGCGGGGAACTAGCACAGATACGCAGTATTTT. Translation: CASSPQRGTSTDTQYF. This chain joins TRBV12-3 or TRBV12-4 and TRBJ2-3, with TRBD2 identical over 7 bases. After removal of 5 bases from V and 0 bases from J, the junction contained 8 bases not matched to a gene. This CDR3 is built from 16 residues.

This clonotype occurred a few times. This rearrangement joins TRBV6-1 to TRBJ2-1; 7 nucleotides agree with TRBD1. CDR1 is MNHNS, CDR2 SASEGT, per germline. With 5 bases clipped from V and 8 bases from J, the junction kept 15 bases outside the gene matches. CDR3 length: 16 residues. The CDR3 is CASSPQYRGKEDEQFF. For the CDR3, the DNA is TGTGCCAGCAGTCCCCAATACAGGGGCAAAGAAGATGAGCAGTTCTTC.

CDR3 loop: CSAVLAGSYNEQFF. In nucleotides, the CDR3 is TGCAGTGCTGTCCTAGCGGGATCCTACAATGAGCAGTTCTTC. The chain joins TRBV20-1 to TRBJ2-1; TRBD2 matches at 9 bases. The trim removed 5 bases at V and 1 base at J, leaving 3 bases unmatched. Germline loops: CDR1 DFQATT, CDR2 SNEGSKA (reference sequence). The CDR3 spans 14 residues.

The chain recombines TRBV18 with TRBJ1-5, with D hard to call. The CDR3 runs to 14 residues. V gave up 3 bases and J gave up 4 bases, with 10 bases separating them. Looked up from germline, CDR1 is KGHSH and CDR2 is LQKENI. As DNA, the CDR3 is TGTGCCAGCTCACCGTCGCAGTGGAATCAGCCCCAGCATTTT. It yields the protein CASSPSQWNQPQHF.

The rearrangement joins TRBV27 to TRBJ1-6; D not resolved. The CDR3 spans 14 residues. In germline, CDR1 is MNHEY, CDR2 SMNVEV (reference sequence). V was clipped by 3 bases and J by 5 bases, with 8 bases between them. In DNA form, the CDR3 reads TGTGCCAGCAGTTTTGCAGGAAATAATTCACCCCTCCACTTT. Translating it yields CASSFAGNNSPLHF.

As concerns this clonotype: This may stem from a read error, because a much larger clone lies one nucleotide away. The chain recombines TRBV20-1 with TRBJ2-1; D tentatively fits TRBD1 or TRBD2 (5 bases each). Germline loops: CDR1 DFQATT, CDR2 SNEGSKA (reference sequence). Trimming cost V 4 bases and J 5 bases, with 21 bases left between them. The CDR3 runs 16 residues. CDR3 DNA sequence: TGCAGTGCTACTCCCATTACCGGGATAGGGGACAATGAGCAGTTCTTC. Translation gives CSATPITGIGDNEQFF.

This clonotype was counted many times. V gene TRBV20-1 combines with J gene TRBJ2-5; possibly TRBD2 for D (5 bases). CDR3 size: 11 residues. Deletions cut 3 bases from V and 5 bases from J, with 7 bases between. Germline-derived CDR1 and CDR2 are DFQATT and SNEGSKA (reference sequence). The DNA for the CDR3 is TGCAGTGCTAGGACGGGGGAGACCCAGTACTTC. Protein product: CSARTGETQYF.

The chain links TRBV4-3 to TRBJ2-7, with D possibly matching TRBD2 (5 bases). The V gene lost 5 bases and the J gene lost 0 bases, with 14 bases spanning the gap. In germline, CDR1 is LGHNA, CDR2 YSLEER. The length of the CDR3 is 15 residues. The CDR3 sequence is CASSVGLGSSYEQYF. For the CDR3, the DNA is TGCGCCAGCAGCGTCGGACTGGGGAGCTCCTACGAGCAGTACTTC.

This clonotype was counted a few times. V usage is TRBV5-1 and J usage is TRBJ2-7, with D maybe TRBD2 (6 bases). CDR1 is SGHRS and CDR2 is YFSETQ in the germline V gene. V lost 4 bases, J lost 2 bases, and 16 bases lay in between. The CDR3 totals 15 residues. The CDR3 DNA follows: TGCGCCAGCAGCCATGGGGGGATCGGGACCTACGAGCAGTACTTC. The encoded protein is CASSHGGIGTYEQYF.

Comment on this clonotype: The junction shows a germline mismatch at one end, possibly a read error. V and J are TRBV7-7 and TRBJ2-5; D is ambiguous. Germline assignment: CDR1 SSHAT and CDR2 FNYEAQ (reference sequence). The CDR3 is made up of 13 amino acids. The CDR3, as DNA: TGTGCTAGCAGCTTAGCTGGGCAAGAGACCCAGCACTTC. Amino acids: CASSLAGQETQHF.

This clonotype was detected only a few times. The chain links TRBV4-2 to TRBJ2-7, with D tentatively TRBD1 or TRBD2 (5 bases each). Trimming shortened V by 1 base and J by 2 bases, and 9 bases separated the two germline ends. This CDR3 comprises 14 residues. Germline V gene sequence: CDR1 LGHNA, CDR2 YNFKEQ. CDR3 in DNA: TGTGCCAGCAGCCAAGGGGACCGAACCTACGAGCAGTACTTC. Its protein is CASSQGDRTYEQYF.

The rearrangement joins TRBV9 to TRBJ1-6; the D gene is possibly TRBD1 (5 bases). The CDR3 contains 13 residues. V was pared by 3 bases and J by 7 bases, with 8 bases between. Germline CDR1 and CDR2: SGDLS and YYNGEE. This CDR3 reads CASSAGANSPLHF. CDR3 in DNA: TGTGCCAGCAGCGCCGGGGCCAATTCACCCCTCCACTTT.

CDR3 loop: CATSRAQGISYEQYF. DNA for the CDR3: TGTGCCACCAGCAGAGCCCAGGGTATCTCCTACGAGCAGTACTTC. The chain recombines TRBV15 with TRBJ2-7, with D possibly being TRBD1 (5 bases). This CDR3 comprises 15 residues. In germline, CDR1 is LNHNV, CDR2 YYDKDF (reference sequence). V was pared by 1 base and J by 0 bases, with 10 bases between.

The table lists this clonotype with a few counts. J is TRBJ1-1 and V is TRBV4-1; maybe TRBD1 (5 bases). Germline values: CDR1 MGHRA, CDR2 YSYEKL. Trimming took 0 bases from V and 3 from J, leaving 8 bases between them. The CDR3 spans 14 residues. This CDR3 reads CASSQDRVYTEAFF. As DNA, the CDR3 is TGCGCCAGCAGCCAAGACAGGGTATACACTGAAGCTTTCTTT.

The chain carries TRBV30 and TRBJ2-1; no reliable D call. Trimming left V 3 bases short and J 4 bases short, with 7 bases between. Germline CDR1 and CDR2: GTSNPN and SVGIG (reference sequence). This CDR3 is 12 amino acids long. The CDR3 region is CAWSAGYNEQFF. CDR3 coding DNA: TGTGCCTGGAGCGCCGGTTACAATGAGCAGTTCTTC.

This clonotype was recorded a few times. The rearrangement joins TRBV29-1 to TRBJ1-4; no reliable D call. The CDR3 loop spans 11 amino acids. V gave up 3 bases and J gave up 7 bases, with 6 bases separating them. In germline, CDR1 is SQVTM, CDR2 ANQGSEA. CDR3 in DNA: TGCAGCGTTGACCGCGGTGAAAAACTGTTTTTT. Translated, it gives CSVDRGEKLFF.

This clonotype was detected many times. The gene calls are TRBV7-6 and TRBJ2-1; 9 nucleotides agree with TRBD2. The CDR3 runs 19 residues. After removal of 0 bases from V and 3 bases from J, the junction contained 12 bases not matched to a gene. From germline, CDR1 is SGHVS and CDR2 FNYEAQ. Written as DNA, the CDR3 is TGTGCCAGCAGCTTAGCCTTCTTTTGGAGCGGGGGGATCTACAATGAGCAGTTCTTC. Translated, it gives CASSLAFFWSGGIYNEQFF.